This T cell receptor (beta chain) was recorded in a study of OX40 agonist ivuxolimab in advanced cancers. Study background: The group had a mean age of about 64 years, ranged from about 20 to 80, and was 82.7% male.

As for this clone: Its cognate antigen is unknown.

Study-wide findings and caveats: Blood T cells, both CD4+ and CD8+, expanded clonally by week 6 at 0.1 to 3.0 mg/kg. Specificity for antigen went undetermined in the expanded peripheral T cells. The average count of expanded clones was higher among CD8+ T cells than among CD4+.

Clones were sequenced by immunoSEQ multiplex PCR, and TCRdb holds only the in-frame ones, with some missing. The sample has around 92,000 clones, about 80% seen once. The CDR3 runs to 15 residues. Trimming left V 5 bases short and J 0 bases short, with 14 bases between. Germline V gene sequence: CDR1 MDHEN, CDR2 SYDVKM. The source was CD4+ or CD8+ T cells sorted from blood, collected in a trial of the OX40 agonist ivuxolimab. This clonotype was sampled from an adult with an advanced solid tumor such as melanoma, head and neck, liver or kidney cancer. The chain is built from TRBV28 and TRBJ2-7; a possible D gene is TRBD2 (6 bases). The CDR3 spells CASSIGTDYSYEQYF. The CDR3 DNA reads as TGTGCCAGCAGTATCGGGACGGACTACTCCTACGAGCAGTACTTC.